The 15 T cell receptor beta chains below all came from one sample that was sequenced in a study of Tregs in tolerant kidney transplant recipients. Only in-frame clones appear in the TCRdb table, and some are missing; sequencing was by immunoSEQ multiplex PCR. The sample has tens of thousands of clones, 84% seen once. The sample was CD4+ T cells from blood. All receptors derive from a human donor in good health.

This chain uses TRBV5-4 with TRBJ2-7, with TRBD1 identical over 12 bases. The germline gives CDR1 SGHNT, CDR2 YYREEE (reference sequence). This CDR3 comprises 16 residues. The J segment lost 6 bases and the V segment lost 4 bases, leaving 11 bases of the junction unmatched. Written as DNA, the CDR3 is TGTGCCAGCAGCAAACCGGGACAGGGGGCGCTCACCGAGCAGTACTTC. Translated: CASSKPGQGALTEQYF.

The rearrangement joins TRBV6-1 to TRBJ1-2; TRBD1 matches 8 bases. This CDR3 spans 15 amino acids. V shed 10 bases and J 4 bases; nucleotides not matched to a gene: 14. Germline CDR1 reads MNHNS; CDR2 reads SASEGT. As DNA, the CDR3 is TGTGCCATCCAGGGACAGGCGGGGGGTCCCTATGGCTACACCTTC. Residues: CAIQGQAGGPYGYTF.

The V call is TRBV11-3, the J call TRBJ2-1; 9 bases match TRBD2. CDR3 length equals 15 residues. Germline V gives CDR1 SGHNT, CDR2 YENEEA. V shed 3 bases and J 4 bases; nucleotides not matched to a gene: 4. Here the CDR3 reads CASSFGTSLYNEQFF. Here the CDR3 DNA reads TGTGCCAGCAGCTTCGGGACTAGCCTATACAATGAGCAGTTCTTC.

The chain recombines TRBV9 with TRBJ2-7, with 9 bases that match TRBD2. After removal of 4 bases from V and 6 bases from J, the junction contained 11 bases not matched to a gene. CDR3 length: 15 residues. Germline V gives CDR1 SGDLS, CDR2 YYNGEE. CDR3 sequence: CASSTHGTSLAEQYF. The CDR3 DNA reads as TGTGCCAGCAGCACCCACGGGACTAGCCTTGCCGAGCAGTACTTC. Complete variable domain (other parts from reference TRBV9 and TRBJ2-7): DSGVTQTPKHLITATGQRVTLRCSPRSGDLSVYWYQQSLDQGLQFLIQYYNGEERAKGNILERFSAQQFPDLHSELNLSSLELGDSALYFCASSTHGTSLAEQYFGPGTRLTVT.

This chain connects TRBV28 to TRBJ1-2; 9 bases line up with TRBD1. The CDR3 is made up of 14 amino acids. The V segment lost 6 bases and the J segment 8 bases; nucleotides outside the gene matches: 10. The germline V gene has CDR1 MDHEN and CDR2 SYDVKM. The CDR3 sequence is CASSQNGQGKGYTF. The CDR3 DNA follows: TGTGCCAGCAGCCAGAATGGACAGGGGAAGGGCTACACCTTC.

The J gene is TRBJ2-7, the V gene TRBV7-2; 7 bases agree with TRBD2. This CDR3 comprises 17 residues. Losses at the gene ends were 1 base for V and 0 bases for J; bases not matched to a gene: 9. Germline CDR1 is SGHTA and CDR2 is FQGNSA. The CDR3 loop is CASSLGGGLGHSYEQYF. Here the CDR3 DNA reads TGTGCCAGCAGCTTAGGGGGAGGGCTAGGGCACTCCTACGAGCAGTACTTC. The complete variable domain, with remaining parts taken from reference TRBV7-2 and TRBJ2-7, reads GAGVSQSPSNKVTEKGKDVELRCDPISGHTALYWYRQSLGQGLEFLIYFQGNSAPDKSGLPSDRFSAERTGGSVSTLTIQRTQQEDSAVYLCASSLGGGLGHSYEQYFGPGTRLTVT.

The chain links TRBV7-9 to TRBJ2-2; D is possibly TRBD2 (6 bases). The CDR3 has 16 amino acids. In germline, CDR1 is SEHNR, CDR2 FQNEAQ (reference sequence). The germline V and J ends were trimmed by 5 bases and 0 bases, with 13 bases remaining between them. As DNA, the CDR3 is TGTGCCAGCAGCCCGCAGGGACTCACGAACACCGGGGAGCTGTTTTTT. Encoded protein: CASSPQGLTNTGELFF.

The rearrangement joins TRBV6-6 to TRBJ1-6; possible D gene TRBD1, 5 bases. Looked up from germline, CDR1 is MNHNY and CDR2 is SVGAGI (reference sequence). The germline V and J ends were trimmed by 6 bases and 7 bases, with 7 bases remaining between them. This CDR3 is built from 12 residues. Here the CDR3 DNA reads TGTGCCAGCAGCCGACAGAATTCACCCCTCCACTTT. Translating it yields CASSRQNSPLHF.

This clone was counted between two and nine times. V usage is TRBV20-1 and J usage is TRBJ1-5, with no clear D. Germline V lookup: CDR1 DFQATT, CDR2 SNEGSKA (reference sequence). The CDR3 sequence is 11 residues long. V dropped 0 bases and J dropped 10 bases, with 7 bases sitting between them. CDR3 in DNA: TGCAGTGCTAGAGATTTAGGTCCCCAGCATTTT. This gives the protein CSARDLGPQHF.

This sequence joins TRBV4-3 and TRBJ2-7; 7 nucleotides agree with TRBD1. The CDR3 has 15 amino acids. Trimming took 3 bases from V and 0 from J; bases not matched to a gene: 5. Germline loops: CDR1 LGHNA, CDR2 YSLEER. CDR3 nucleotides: TGCGCCAGCAGCCACCGGACAGGCGGCTCCTACGAGCAGTACTTC. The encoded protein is CASSHRTGGSYEQYF.

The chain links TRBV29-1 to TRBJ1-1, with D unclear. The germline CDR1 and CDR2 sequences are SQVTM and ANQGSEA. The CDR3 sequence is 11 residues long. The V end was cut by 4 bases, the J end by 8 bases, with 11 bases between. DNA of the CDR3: TGCAGCGTTGGGAGGGCACGAGAAGCTTTCTTT. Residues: CSVGRAREAFF.

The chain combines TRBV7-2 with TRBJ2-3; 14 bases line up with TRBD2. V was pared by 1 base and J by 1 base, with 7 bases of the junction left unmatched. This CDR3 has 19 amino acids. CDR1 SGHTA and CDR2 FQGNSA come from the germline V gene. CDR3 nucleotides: TGTGCCAGCAGCTTAGTCCCTTCGACTAGCGGGGGGGGCACAGATACGCAGTATTTT. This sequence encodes CASSLVPSTSGGGTDTQYF.

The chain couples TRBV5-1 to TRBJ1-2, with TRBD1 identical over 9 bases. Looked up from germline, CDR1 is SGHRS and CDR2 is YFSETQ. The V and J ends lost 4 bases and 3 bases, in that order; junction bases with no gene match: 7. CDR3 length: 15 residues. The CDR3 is CASSRTQGADYGYTF. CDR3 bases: TGCGCCAGCAGCCGCACACAGGGGGCGGACTATGGCTACACCTTC. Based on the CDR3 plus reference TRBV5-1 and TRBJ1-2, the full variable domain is KAGVTQTPRYLIKTRGQQVTLSCSPISGHRSVSWYQQTPGQGLQFLFEYFSETQRNKGNFPGRFSGRQFSNSRSEMNVSTLELGDSALYLCASSRTQGADYGYTFGSGTRLTVV.

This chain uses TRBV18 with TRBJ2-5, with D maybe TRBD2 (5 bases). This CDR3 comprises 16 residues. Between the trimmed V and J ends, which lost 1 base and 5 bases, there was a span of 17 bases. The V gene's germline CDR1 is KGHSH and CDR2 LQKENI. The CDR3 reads CASSPRPSNNGETQYF. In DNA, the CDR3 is TGTGCCAGCTCACCACGGCCTAGCAATAACGGGGAGACCCAGTACTTC.

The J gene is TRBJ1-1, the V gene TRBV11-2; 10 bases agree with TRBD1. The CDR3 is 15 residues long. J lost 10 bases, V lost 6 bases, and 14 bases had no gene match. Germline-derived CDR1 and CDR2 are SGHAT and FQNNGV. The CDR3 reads CASRSTGGFGGGAFF. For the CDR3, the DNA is TGTGCCAGCAGATCGACAGGGGGCTTTGGTGGTGGAGCTTTCTTT.